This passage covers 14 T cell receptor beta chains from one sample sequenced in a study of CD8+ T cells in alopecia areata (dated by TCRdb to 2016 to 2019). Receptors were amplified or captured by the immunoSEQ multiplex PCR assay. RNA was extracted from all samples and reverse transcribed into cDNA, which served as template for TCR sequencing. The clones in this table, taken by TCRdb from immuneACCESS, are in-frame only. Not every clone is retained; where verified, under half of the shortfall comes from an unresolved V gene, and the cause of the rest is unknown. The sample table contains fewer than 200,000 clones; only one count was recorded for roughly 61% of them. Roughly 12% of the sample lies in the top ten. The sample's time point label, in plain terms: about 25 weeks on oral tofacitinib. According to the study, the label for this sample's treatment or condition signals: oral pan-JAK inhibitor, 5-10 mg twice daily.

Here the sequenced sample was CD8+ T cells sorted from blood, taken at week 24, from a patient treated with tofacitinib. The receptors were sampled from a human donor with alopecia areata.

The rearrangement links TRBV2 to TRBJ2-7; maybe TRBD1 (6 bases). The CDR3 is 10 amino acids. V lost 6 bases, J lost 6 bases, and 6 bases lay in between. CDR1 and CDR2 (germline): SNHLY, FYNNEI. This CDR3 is CASRGAEQYF. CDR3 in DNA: TGTGCCAGCAGGGGGGCCGAGCAGTACTTC.

The CDR3 nucleotides read TGTGCCAGCAGCCAAGAGGAGGGGAGAGGGACCCAAGAGACCCAGTACTTC. It specifies CASSQEEGRGTQETQYF. The V and J genes are TRBV14 and TRBJ2-5; possibly TRBD2 for D (6 bases). Germline CDR1 and CDR2: SGHDN and FVKESK. This CDR3 spans 17 amino acids. V lost 0 bases and J lost 1, with 15 bases in between.

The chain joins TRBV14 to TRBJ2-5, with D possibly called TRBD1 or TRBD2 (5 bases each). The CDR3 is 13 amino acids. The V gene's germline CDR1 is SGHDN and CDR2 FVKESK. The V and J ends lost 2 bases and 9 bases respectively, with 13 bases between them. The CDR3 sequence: CASSQPRTGPQYF. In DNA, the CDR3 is TGTGCCAGCAGCCAACCCCGGACGGGGCCCCAGTACTTC. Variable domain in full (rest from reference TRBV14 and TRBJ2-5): EAGVTQFPSHSVIEKGQTVTLRCDPISGHDNLYWYRRVMGKEIKFLLHFVKESKQDESGMPNNRFLAERTGGTYSTLKVQPAELEDSGVYFCASSQPRTGPQYFGPGTRLLVL.

The CDR3 spells CASSYSTAGNTEAFF. CDR3 DNA: TGTGCCAGCAGTTACTCTACCGCAGGGAACACTGAAGCTTTCTTT. The J gene is TRBJ1-1, the V gene TRBV6-5, with unresolved D. The V end was cut by 0 bases, the J end by 1 base, with 9 bases between. CDR3 size: 15 residues. CDR1 and CDR2 from the germline V gene are MNHEY and SVGAGI.

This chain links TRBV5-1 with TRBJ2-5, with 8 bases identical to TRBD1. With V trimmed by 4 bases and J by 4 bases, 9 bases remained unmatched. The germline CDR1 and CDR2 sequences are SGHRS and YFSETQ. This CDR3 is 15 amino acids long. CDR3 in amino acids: CASSPGTGRIETQYF. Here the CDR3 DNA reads TGCGCCAGCAGCCCCGGGACAGGCCGTATAGAGACCCAGTACTTC. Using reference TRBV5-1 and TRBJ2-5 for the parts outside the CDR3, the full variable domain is KAGVTQTPRYLIKTRGQQVTLSCSPISGHRSVSWYQQTPGQGLQFLFEYFSETQRNKGNFPGRFSGRQFSNSRSEMNVSTLELGDSALYLCASSPGTGRIETQYFGPGTRLLVL.

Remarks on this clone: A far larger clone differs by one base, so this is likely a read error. CDR3 sequence: CASSLVATNEKLFF. The DNA of the CDR3 is TGTGCCAGCAGCTTGGTTGCAACTAATGAAAAACTGTTTTTT. The rearrangement links TRBV5-4 to TRBJ1-4; D remains unclear. The V end lost 0 bases, the J end lost 0 bases, and 3 bases lay between the germline ends. CDR3 length equals 14 residues. The germline V gene has CDR1 SGHNT and CDR2 YYREEE (reference sequence).

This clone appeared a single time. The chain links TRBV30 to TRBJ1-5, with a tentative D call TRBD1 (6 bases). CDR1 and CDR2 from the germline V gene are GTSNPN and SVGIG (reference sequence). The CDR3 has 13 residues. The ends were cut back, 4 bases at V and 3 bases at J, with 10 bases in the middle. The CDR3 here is CAWNRVFNQPQHF. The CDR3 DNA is TGTGCCTGGAACAGGGTTTTCAATCAGCCCCAGCATTTT.

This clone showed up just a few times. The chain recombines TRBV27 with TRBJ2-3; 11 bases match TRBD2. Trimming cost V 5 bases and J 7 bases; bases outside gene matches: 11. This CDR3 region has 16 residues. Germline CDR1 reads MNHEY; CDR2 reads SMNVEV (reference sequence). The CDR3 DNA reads TGTGCCAGCAGTGCGGGACTAGCGGAGCACGTTCATACGCAGTATTTT. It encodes CASSAGLAEHVHTQYF.

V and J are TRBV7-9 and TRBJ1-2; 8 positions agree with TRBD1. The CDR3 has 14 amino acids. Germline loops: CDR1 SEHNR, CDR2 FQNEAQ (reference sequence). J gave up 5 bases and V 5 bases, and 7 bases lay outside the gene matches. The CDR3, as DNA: TGTGCCAGCAGCCTAGACAGGGGCGTTTATGGCTACACCTTC. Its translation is CASSLDRGVYGYTF.

DNA of the CDR3: TGTGCCAGCAGCGCCCGGGGTCCGGGTAATTCACCCCTCCACTTT. This translates into CASSARGPGNSPLHF. V and J are TRBV13 and TRBJ1-6, with D unresolved. Germline loops: CDR1 PRHDT, CDR2 FYEKMQ (reference sequence). CDR3 size: 15 residues. V was trimmed by 5 bases and J by 6 bases, leaving 14 bases between them.

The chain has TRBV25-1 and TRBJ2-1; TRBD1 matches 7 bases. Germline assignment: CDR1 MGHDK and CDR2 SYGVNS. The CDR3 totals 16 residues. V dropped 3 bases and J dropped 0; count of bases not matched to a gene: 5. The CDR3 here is CASSDITGDSYNEQFF. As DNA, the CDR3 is TGTGCCAGCAGTGATATAACAGGGGACTCCTACAATGAGCAGTTCTTC.

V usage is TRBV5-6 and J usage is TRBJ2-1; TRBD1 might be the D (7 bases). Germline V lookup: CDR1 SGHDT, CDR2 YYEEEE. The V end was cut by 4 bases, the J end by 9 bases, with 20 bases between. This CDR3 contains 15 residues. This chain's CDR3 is CASSGGQKRVTEQFF. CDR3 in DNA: TGTGCCAGCAGCGGGGGACAGAAGCGGGTCACTGAGCAGTTCTTC.

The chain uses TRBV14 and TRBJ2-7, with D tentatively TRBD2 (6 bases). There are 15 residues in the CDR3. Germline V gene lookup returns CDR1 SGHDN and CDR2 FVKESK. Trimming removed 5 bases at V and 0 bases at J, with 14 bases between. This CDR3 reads CASSTPGLNSYEQYF. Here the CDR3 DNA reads TGTGCCAGCAGCACCCCGGGACTCAACTCCTACGAGCAGTACTTC.

The CDR3 sequence: CASRGPQNIQYF. The CDR3 coding sequence is TGTGCCAGCAGGGGACCTCAAAACATTCAGTACTTC. The V gene is TRBV13, the J gene TRBJ2-4; D is possibly TRBD1 or TRBD2 (5 bases each). Trimming took off 6 bases at V and 5 bases at J, with 8 bases between the two ends. Germline values: CDR1 PRHDT, CDR2 FYEKMQ (reference sequence). The CDR3 runs to 12 residues.